Listed here is a single T cell receptor beta chain. V was pared by 4 bases and J by 1 base, with 13 bases between. Germline V CDR1 and CDR2: SGHVS, FQNEAQ. The CDR3 totals 15 residues. Profiling relied on immunoSEQ multiplex PCR, and the TCRdb table lists in-frame clones only, not all of them. The sample gives more than 110,000 clones, about 90% of which show up once; 4.5% to 6.5% is in the top ten. The record originates from a study of T cell responses to AZD1222 COVID-19 vaccine. The material sequenced was peripheral blood, taken on day 0 of AZD1222 vaccination. The V call is TRBV7-8, the J call TRBJ1-1; TRBD1 is a possible D gene (6 bases). This receptor was taken from an adult in good health. This chain's CDR3 is CASSSSGGANTEAFF. Here the CDR3 DNA reads TGTGCCAGCAGCTCCTCCGGGGGGGCGAACACTGAAGCTTTCTTT.